This T cell receptor beta chain comes out of a study of T-cell memory formation after mild COVID-19. Researchers used 5'RACE with constant-segment primers to make TCR alpha and TCR beta cDNA libraries that carry sample barcodes and UMIs. TCRdb independently ran MiXCR on the 5' RACE reads; one entry per CDR3 protein. There are about 560,000 distinct CDR3 sequences in the sample; roughly 17% occur only once, and approximately 8.1% lies in the top ten. The length of the CDR3 is 18 residues. Germline V gene data show CDR1 as SGHTA and CDR2 as FQGTGA. After removal of 2 bases from V and 9 bases from J, the junction contained 18 bases not matched to a gene. This clonotype was seen more than once but under ten times.

The origin of this receptor is an adult woman who had mild COVID-19 (a few samples of this study predate the infection). Cell type and time point are not known. V is TRBV7-3 and J is TRBJ2-1; 8 bases are a match to TRBD2. Sequenced material: PBMCs or a T cell subset sorted from them (not recorded which). CDR3 protein: CASSLAPPSGGFTSEQFF. The CDR3 DNA reads TGTGCCAGCAGCTTAGCCCCCCCCAGCGGGGGTTTTACTTCTGAGCAGTTCTTC.